The 5 T cell receptor beta chains below all came from one sample that was sequenced in a study of OX40 agonist ivuxolimab in advanced cancers. This table comes from immunoSEQ multiplex PCR, and its TCRdb copy is limited to in-frame clones, with some not included. Among about 32,000 clones listed, about 80% were seen once. The source material was CD4+ or CD8+ T cells sorted from blood, sampled in a trial of the OX40 agonist ivuxolimab. The receptors here all came from an adult with an advanced solid tumor such as melanoma, head and neck, liver or kidney cancer.

The rearrangement joins TRBV29-1 to TRBJ1-5; no definite D call. Trimming shortened V by 1 base and J by 5 bases, and 9 bases separated the two germline ends. The germline V gene has CDR1 SQVTM and CDR2 ANQGSEA. The CDR3 contains 13 residues. In DNA form, the CDR3 reads TGCAGCGTTGAAGTCGGCAGAGATCAGCCCCAGCATTTT. Its translation: CSVEVGRDQPQHF.

Judged by abundance, this clone is medium-sized. This chain connects TRBV6-6 to TRBJ2-2; tentative D call: TRBD1 (6 bases). V was cut by 6 bases and J by 3 bases, with 11 bases left in between. The CDR3 contains 14 residues. Germline values: CDR1 MNHNY, CDR2 SVGAGI (reference sequence). CDR3: CASSGQIDTGELFF. CDR3 sequence (DNA): TGTGCCAGCAGCGGACAGATAGACACCGGGGAGCTGTTTTTT.

This clone came up a few times. The J gene is TRBJ1-3, the V gene TRBV9; no clear D. The CDR3 is made up of 17 amino acids. Germline CDR1 SGDLS, CDR2 YYNGEE. V lost 0 bases, J lost 14 bases, and 27 bases lay in between. The CDR3 coding sequence is TGTGCCAGCAGCGTAGAGGCGGGGTCCGGTGTGGGAGCTCCGTTATATTTT. Translation: CASSVEAGSGVGAPLYF.

The chain employs TRBV27 and TRBJ2-3; no clear D. From germline, CDR1 is MNHEY and CDR2 SMNVEV (reference sequence). Trimming left V 1 base short and J 2 bases short, with 10 bases between. This CDR3 contains 15 residues. In DNA, the CDR3 is TGTGCCAGCAGTTTATGGGTAGGAACCACAGATACGCAGTATTTT. Protein product: CASSLWVGTTDTQYF.

The genes are TRBV6-5 and TRBJ1-2; D not resolved. The CDR3 extends over 13 amino acids. V was clipped by 5 bases and J by 0 bases, with 7 bases between them. CDR1 is MNHEY and CDR2 is SVGAGI in the germline V gene. The CDR3 region is CASSERPNYGYTF. Written as DNA, the CDR3 is TGTGCCAGCAGTGAGCGGCCTAACTATGGCTACACCTTC.